This paragraph covers one T cell receptor beta chain sequence. Which antigen it targets is not known. There are no base qualities to consult, and no much larger clone falls within one base. This sample was included in a study of regulatory T cells in long-lasting Graves disease listed by TCRdb under 2021. In the study overall: To count as having persistent Graves' disease, a patient had to have received antithyroid drug treatment for over 5 years with TSH receptor autoantibodies remaining persistently positive. This study used TCR sequencing and RNA sequencing of peripheral blood to compare persistent Graves' disease patients against newly diagnosed Graves' disease patients. Persistent Graves' disease patients in the clinical cohort had taken antithyroid drugs for roughly ten years on average. TCR sequencing covered some 13 persistent and some 20 newly diagnosed Graves' disease patients, some 33 samples in total. The study took place in China and was registered as a clinical trial. Overall results and qualifications from the work: Only peripheral blood was studied, because thyroid tissue, the primary lesion, was inaccessible. Sequencing and analysis were limited to the TCR beta chain. Persistent patients shared more public clonotypes among themselves (around 2,700) than newly diagnosed patients did (roughly 920). As a limitation, the authors acknowledged that the small sample size may reduce accuracy. Compared with newly diagnosed patients, persistent Graves' disease patients had lower TCR Shannon entropy and fewer highly expanded clones, which suggests clonal expansion. Persistent disease showed preferential use of TRBV28, TRBJ1-2 and TRBJ2-5, whereas newly diagnosed disease favored TRBV20-1 and TRBJ2-1.

CDR1 and CDR2 (SGHTA, FQGNSA) derive from the germline V gene. The CDR3 runs 13 residues from the cysteine to the phenylalanine. Only CDR3 DNA is held: 39 bases, read in frame from base 1. V loses 5 bases of germline sequence and J loses 3 bases, and the interval between the two ends is 11 bases. The sample's time point label is to be understood as: persistent/refractory GD, antithyroid drugs over 5 years with positive TRAb. For both TCR sequencing and RNA sequencing, RNA was extracted from PBMCs in TRIzol. The diagnosis of Graves' disease was made according to American Thyroid Association guidelines. Patients for the study were recruited at an endocrinology department in Xi'an, China. Each patient gave 7 to 9.5 milliliters of peripheral blood, collected in an EDTA anticoagulant tube. Ficoll Paque Plus density gradient separation was used to isolate PBMCs, and no additional T cell sorting was done. An Agilent 2100 Bioanalyzer and agarose gel were used to assess RNA quality, and a NanoDrop 2000 was used to measure RNA concentration.

Receptors were amplified or captured by multiplex PCR. The sequencing machine was an Illumina HiSeq 4000. To build TCR beta libraries, CDR3 regions were amplified by Arm-PCR using iRepertoire HTBI primers. PCR products were gel purified before sequencing. In the source study's methods: Across samples, around 58 TRBV and 12 to 15 TRBJ segments were identified and used for gene usage analysis of CDR3 amino acid clonotypes. Filtered high-quality paired reads were merged into contigs using COPE and FqMerger. Contigs were aligned with BLAST to IMGT TRBV, TRBD and TRBJ reference genes, and CDR3 was defined per IMGT. Any clonotype with a frequency above 0.1% was counted as a highly expanded clone. Shannon entropy served as the measure of repertoire diversity, while the Gini coefficient captured V-J evenness. Public clonotypes were defined as clonotypes shared by more than one individual. TCRdb passed the public sequencing reads through fastp at Q25 and MiXCR, retaining productive beta sequences. Entries are consolidated by CDR3 protein sequence, retaining the most common genes and DNA. The V and J calls and clone size are TCRdb's, not the authors'. Recorded for this sample are some 370,000 distinct CDR3 sequences; approximately 25% of them occurred a single time. Together, the top ten hold 28% of the sample.

The material sequenced was peripheral blood mononuclear cells (PBMCs), taken when the disease was refractory, from a patient treated with antithyroid drugs. The TCR originated in a woman in her forties with Graves disease. Donor details come from another sample of the same person, matched by shared clones. This sequence uses TRBV7-2 and TRBJ2-7, with a tentative D gene TRBD2 over 6 matching bases. The DNA is as follows: TGTGCCAGCAGCGGGAGACTAGACTACGAGCAGTACTTC. Translated, it reads CASSGRLDYEQYF. Full variable domain (CDR3 extended with the reference TRBV7-2 and TRBJ2-7 proteins): GAGVSQSPSNKVTEKGKDVELRCDPISGHTALYWYRQSLGQGLEFLIYFQGNSAPDKSGLPSDRFSAERTGGSVSTLTIQRTQQEDSAVYLCASSGRLDYEQYFGPGTRLTVT.